The entry that follows covers one T cell receptor (beta chain) sequence. Its matching antigen is unknown. Other DNA sequences in this sample translate to the same CDR3. Expressed TCRB transcripts were sequenced after all isolated RNA was converted to cDNA. The repertoire was sequenced with immunoSEQ multiplex PCR; TCRdb's copy has only in-frame clones and lacks some. The sample has roughly 150,000 clones, about 9.4% seen once; the top ten hold more than 0.45%. CDR1 MNHNS and CDR2 SASEGT come from the germline V gene. The CDR3 consists of 13 residues. The V and J ends lost 0 bases and 10 bases respectively, with 10 bases between them. The data belong to a study of beta chain features in type 1 diabetes. Whole-study context: There were approximately 100 million sorted cells examined across all samples. Notes on the study in general: The study found moderately but significantly shorter TCRB CDR3s in all four CD4+ subsets of Type 1 diabetes patients.

The genes are TRBV6-1 and TRBJ2-1; weak D call: TRBD1 (5 bases). What was sequenced was central memory CD4+ T cells from blood. The receptor was isolated from a man under 40 with type 1 diabetes. In nucleotides, the CDR3 is TGTGCCAGCAGTGAAGCCCGGCCAGGGGAGCAGTTCTTC. Translating gives CASSEARPGEQFF.